Listed below are T cell receptor beta chains from one sample, sequenced in a study of T cells in Graves' hyperthyroidism and ophthalmopathy. TCRdb reprocessed the multiplex PCR reads via MiXCR and lists one record per CDR3 protein. Counted here are hundreds of thousands of distinct CDR3 sequences, approximately 15% occurring once; the ten biggest clones make up roughly 13%. The sequenced sample consisted of blood. These receptors were obtained from a woman aged 40 to 50 with Graves' hyperthyroidism. The CDR3 runs from the conserved cysteine through the conserved F or W. D genes are given only for firm matches. Where a row states a size, it is once, few, many or the class of an expanded clone; other rows omit it.

CASSERSAEGTDTQYF | TGTGCCAGCAGTGAAAGGTCAGCCGAAGGGACAGATACGCAGTATTTT | many | TRBV2 | . | TRBJ2-3
CASRIRAAYGYTF | TGTGCCAGCAGAATTCGGGCCGCCTATGGCTACACCTTC | many | TRBV28 | . | TRBJ1-2
CASSFNRGTEAFF | TGTGCCAGCAGTTTTAACAGGGGGACTGAAGCTTTCTTT | few | TRBV6-5 | TRBD1 | TRBJ1-1
CASSVGTFDTDTQYF | TGTGCCAGCAGCGTAGGGACTTTCGACACAGATACGCAGTATTTT | . | TRBV9 | . | TRBJ2-3
CAIRTSAYEQYF | TGTGCCATCCGGACTAGCGCCTACGAGCAGTACTTC | many | TRBV2 | TRBD2 | TRBJ2-7
CASSLGNRENGYTF | TGTGCCAGCAGCTTAGGAAACAGGGAGAATGGCTACACCTTC | many | TRBV7-9 | . | TRBJ1-2
CASSPSSTGLNGELFF | TGTGCCAGCTCACCCTCTAGCACCGGACTGAACGGGGAGCTGTTTTTT | many | TRBV18 | . | TRBJ2-2
CASSAPLDRATYNEQFF | TGTGCCAGCAGTGCCCCTTTGGACAGGGCAACCTACAATGAGCAGTTCTTC | many | TRBV2 | TRBD1 | TRBJ2-1
CASSQIGTGDDQPQHF | TGCGCCAGCAGCCAAATAGGGACAGGGGATGATCAGCCCCAGCATTTT | . | TRBV4-1 | TRBD1 | TRBJ1-5
CASSLAGAGGSYEQYF | TGTGCCAGCAGCTTAGCGGGGGCGGGAGGATCCTACGAGCAGTACTTC | many | TRBV7-2 | TRBD2 | TRBJ2-7
CASGVGKRTASSYNEQFF | TGTGCCAGCGGGGTCGGGAAGCGGACGGCGAGCTCCTACAATGAGCAGTTCTTC | many | TRBV5-5 | . | TRBJ2-1
CASSDDFNEKLFF | TGTGCCAGCAGCGACGATTTTAATGAAAAACTGTTTTTT | many | TRBV9 | . | TRBJ1-4
CASRRDRRYEKLFF | TGTGCCAGCAGAAGGGACAGGCGGTACGAAAAACTGTTTTTT | few | TRBV6-1 | TRBD1 | TRBJ1-4
CASSGDRGPGTEAFF | TGCGCCAGCAGCGGGGACAGGGGGCCTGGCACTGAAGCTTTCTTT | many | TRBV5-1 | TRBD1 | TRBJ1-1
CASINNGADYGYTF | TGTGCCAGCATCAATAACGGAGCCGACTATGGCTACACCTTC | many | TRBV28 | . | TRBJ1-2
CSADGASGKVQDTQYF | TGCAGCGCCGACGGGGCTAGCGGGAAGGTTCAAGATACGCAGTATTTT | many | TRBV29-1 | TRBD2 | TRBJ2-3
CASSPLLITDTQYF | TGTGCCAGCAGTCCTCTCCTTATCACAGATACGCAGTATTTT | many | TRBV7-2 | . | TRBJ2-3
CATSRGNNEQFF | TGTGCCACCAGCAGAGGAAACAATGAGCAGTTCTTC | few | TRBV15 | . | TRBJ2-1